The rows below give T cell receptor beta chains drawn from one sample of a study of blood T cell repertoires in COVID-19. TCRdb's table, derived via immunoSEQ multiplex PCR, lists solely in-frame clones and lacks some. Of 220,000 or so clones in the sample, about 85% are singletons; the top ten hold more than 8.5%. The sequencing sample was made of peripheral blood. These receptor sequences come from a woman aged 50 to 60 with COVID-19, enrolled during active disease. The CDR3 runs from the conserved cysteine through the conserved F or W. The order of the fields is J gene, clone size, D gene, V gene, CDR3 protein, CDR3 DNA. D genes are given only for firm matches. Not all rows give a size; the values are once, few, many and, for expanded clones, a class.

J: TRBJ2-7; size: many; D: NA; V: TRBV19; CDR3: CASSPAALDEQYF; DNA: TGTGCCAGTAGCCCAGCGGCGCTGGACGAGCAGTACTTC
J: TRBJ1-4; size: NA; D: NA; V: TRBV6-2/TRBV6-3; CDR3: CASSYPRTVDHEKLFF; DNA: TGTGCCAGCAGTTACCCTCGGACAGTCGACCATGAAAAACTGTTTTTT
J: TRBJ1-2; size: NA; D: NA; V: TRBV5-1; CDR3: CASSLDGQIYYGYTF; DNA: TGCGCCAGCAGCTTGGACGGACAGATCTACTATGGCTACACCTTC
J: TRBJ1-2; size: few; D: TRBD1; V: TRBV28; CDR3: CASSQTGDGNYGYTF; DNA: TGTGCCAGCAGTCAGACAGGGGACGGTAACTATGGCTACACCTTC
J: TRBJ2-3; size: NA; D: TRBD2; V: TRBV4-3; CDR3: CASSLGTSGGLSTDTQYF; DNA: TGCGCCAGCAGCCTTGGGACTAGCGGGGGGCTCAGCACAGATACGCAGTATTTT
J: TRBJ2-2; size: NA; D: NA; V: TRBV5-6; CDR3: CASSWSPGETGELFF; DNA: TGTGCCAGCAGCTGGTCCCCAGGGGAGACCGGGGAGCTGTTTTTT
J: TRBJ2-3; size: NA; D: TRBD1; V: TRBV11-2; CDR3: CASLKGTDTDTQYF; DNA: TGTGCCAGCCTTAAGGGGACAGACACAGATACGCAGTATTTT
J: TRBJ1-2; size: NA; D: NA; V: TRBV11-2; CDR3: CASSPRGGGYTF; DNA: TGTGCCAGCAGCCCACGGGGGGGCGGCTACACCTTC
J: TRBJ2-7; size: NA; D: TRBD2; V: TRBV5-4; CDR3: CASSSRLAGEEQYF; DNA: TGTGCCAGCAGCTCTCGACTAGCGGGGGAGGAGCAGTACTTC
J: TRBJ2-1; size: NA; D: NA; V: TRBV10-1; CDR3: CASSDGGQGPSNEQFF; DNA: TGCGCCAGCAGTGATGGTGGGCAGGGTCCCTCAAATGAGCAGTTCTTC
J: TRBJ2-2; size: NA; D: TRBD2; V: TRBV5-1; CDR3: CASSPLAGGAGELFF; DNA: TGCGCCAGCAGCCCTCTAGCGGGGGGGGCCGGGGAGCTGTTTTTT
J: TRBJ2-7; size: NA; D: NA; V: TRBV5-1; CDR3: CASSLVLGVSYEQYF; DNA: TGCGCCAGCAGCTTGGTTTTGGGCGTCTCCTACGAGCAGTACTTC
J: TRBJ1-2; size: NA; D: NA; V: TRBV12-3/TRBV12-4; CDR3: CASSFEGDYGYTF; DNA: TGTGCCAGCAGTTTTGAGGGGGACTATGGCTACACCTTC
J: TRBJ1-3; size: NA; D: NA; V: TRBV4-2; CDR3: CASSHPTPVPGNTIYF; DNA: TGTGCCAGCAGCCACCCCACCCCGGTTCCCGGAAACACCATATATTTT
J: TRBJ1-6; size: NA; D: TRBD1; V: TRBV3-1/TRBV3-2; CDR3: CASSQDSTGVLNSPLHF; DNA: TGTGCCAGCAGCCAAGATAGCACAGGGGTACTTAATTCACCCCTCCACTTT
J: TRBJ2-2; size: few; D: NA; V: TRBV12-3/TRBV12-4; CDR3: CASTDRTGELFF; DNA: TGTGCCAGCACCGACAGAACCGGGGAGCTGTTTTTT
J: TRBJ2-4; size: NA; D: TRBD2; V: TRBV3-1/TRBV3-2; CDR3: CASSQEFSGGADIQYF; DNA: TGTGCCAGCAGCCAAGAATTTAGCGGGGGGGCCGACATTCAGTACTTC
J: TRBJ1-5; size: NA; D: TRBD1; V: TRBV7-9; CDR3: CASKGTGRNQPQHF; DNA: TGTGCCAGCAAAGGGACAGGTCGGAATCAGCCCCAGCATTTT
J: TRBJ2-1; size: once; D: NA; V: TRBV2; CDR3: CASSVGREQFF; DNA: TGTGCCAGCAGTGTGGGGAGGGAGCAGTTCTTC
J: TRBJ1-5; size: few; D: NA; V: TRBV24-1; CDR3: CATEGGSNQPQHF; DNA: TGTGCCACCGAGGGTGGGAGCAATCAGCCCCAGCATTTT
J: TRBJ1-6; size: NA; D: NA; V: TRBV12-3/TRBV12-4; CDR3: CASSAGISPLHF; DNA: TGTGCCAGCAGCGCAGGGATTTCACCCCTCCACTTT
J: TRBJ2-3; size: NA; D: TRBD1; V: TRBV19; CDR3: CASSTQTGGPGTQYF; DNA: TGTGCCAGTAGTACCCAGACAGGGGGCCCAGGTACGCAGTATTTT
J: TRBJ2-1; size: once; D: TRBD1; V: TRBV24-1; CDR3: CATSHWTGGKSSYNEQFF; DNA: TGTGCCACCAGCCATTGGACAGGGGGCAAAAGCTCCTACAATGAGCAGTTCTTC
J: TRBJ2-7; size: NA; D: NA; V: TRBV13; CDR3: CASSPVGEYEQYF; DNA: TGTGCCAGCAGCCCGGTTGGGGAGTACGAGCAGTACTTC
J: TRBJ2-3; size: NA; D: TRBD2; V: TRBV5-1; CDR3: CASSLEPSGLTDTQYF; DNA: TGCGCCAGCAGCTTGGAGCCTAGCGGGCTCACAGATACGCAGTATTTT
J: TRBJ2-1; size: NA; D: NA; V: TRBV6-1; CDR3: CASSEARGYNEQFF; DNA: TGTGCCAGCAGTGAAGCACGGGGCTACAATGAGCAGTTCTTC
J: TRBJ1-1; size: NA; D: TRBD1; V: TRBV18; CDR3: CASSLQGRSTEAFF; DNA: TGTGCCAGCTCACTACAGGGGCGGAGCACTGAAGCTTTCTTT
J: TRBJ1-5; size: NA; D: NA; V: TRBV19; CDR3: CASRPTSMGNQPQHF; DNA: TGTGCCAGTAGGCCGACATCGATGGGCAATCAGCCCCAGCATTTT
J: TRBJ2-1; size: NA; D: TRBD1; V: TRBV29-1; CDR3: CSGGQGRGEQFF; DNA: TGCAGCGGGGGACAGGGTAGAGGTGAGCAGTTCTTC
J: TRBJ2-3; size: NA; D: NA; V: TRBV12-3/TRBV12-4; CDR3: CASSFRPDTQYF; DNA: TGTGCCAGCAGTTTCCGTCCAGATACGCAGTATTTT
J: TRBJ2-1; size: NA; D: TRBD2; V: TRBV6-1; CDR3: CASSEGGGDNEQFF; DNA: TGTGCCAGCAGTGAGGGGGGAGGGGACAATGAGCAGTTCTTC
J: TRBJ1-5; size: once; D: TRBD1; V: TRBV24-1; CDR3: CATSVYRGHLGQPQHF; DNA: TGTGCCACCAGTGTATACAGGGGGCATCTCGGTCAGCCCCAGCATTTT
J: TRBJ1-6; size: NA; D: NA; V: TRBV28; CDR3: CASSLGASSSQSPLHF; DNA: TGTGCCAGCAGTTTAGGGGCATCTTCAAGTCAATCACCCCTCCACTTT
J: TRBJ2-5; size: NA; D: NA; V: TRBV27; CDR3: CASTSGRDETQYF; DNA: TGTGCCAGCACCTCGGGCAGGGATGAGACCCAGTACTTC
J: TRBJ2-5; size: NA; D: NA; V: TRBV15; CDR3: CATSRDWTTQETQYF; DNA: TGTGCCACCAGCAGAGATTGGACTACCCAAGAGACCCAGTACTTC
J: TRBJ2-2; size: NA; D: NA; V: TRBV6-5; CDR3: CASSLLPGLDTGELFF; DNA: TGTGCCAGCAGTTTGTTACCGGGACTCGACACCGGGGAGCTGTTTTTT
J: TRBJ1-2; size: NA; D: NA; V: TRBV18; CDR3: CASSPSQGNGYTF; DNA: TGTGCCAGCTCACCGTCCCAGGGGAATGGCTACACCTTC
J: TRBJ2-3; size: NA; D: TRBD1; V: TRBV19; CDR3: CASSLGVDRGTDTQYF; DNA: TGTGCCAGTAGCCTTGGAGTGGACAGGGGGACAGATACGCAGTATTTT
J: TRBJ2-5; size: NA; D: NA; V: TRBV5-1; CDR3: CASSLGVVLETQYF; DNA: TGCGCCAGCAGCTTGGGTGTCGTACTAGAGACCCAGTACTTC
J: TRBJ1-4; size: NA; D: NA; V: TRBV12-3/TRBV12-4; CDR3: CASTRGSGLFF; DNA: TGTGCCAGCACCCGGGGGTCGGGATTGTTTTTT
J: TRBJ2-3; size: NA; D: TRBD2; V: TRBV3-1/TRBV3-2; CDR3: CASSQVGLAGASSTDTQYF; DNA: TGTGCCAGCAGCCAAGTGGGACTAGCGGGGGCCTCGAGCACAGATACGCAGTATTTT
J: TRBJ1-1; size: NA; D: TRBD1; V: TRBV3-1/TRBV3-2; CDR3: CASSQEGQGTFF; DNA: TGTGCCAGCAGCCAAGAAGGACAGGGCACTTTCTTT
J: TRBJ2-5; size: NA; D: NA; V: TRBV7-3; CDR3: CASSPSVTETQYF; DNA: TGTGCCAGCAGCCCCTCGGTCACGGAGACCCAGTACTTC
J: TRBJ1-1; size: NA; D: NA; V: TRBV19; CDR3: CASSIVYRGEAFF; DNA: TGTGCCAGTAGTATAGTCTACCGGGGTGAAGCTTTCTTT
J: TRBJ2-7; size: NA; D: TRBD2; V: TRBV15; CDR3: CATRDGGGSHEQYF; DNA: TGTGCCACCAGGGATGGGGGGGGATCCCACGAGCAGTACTTC
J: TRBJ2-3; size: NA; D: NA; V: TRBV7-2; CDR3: CASSLFGGTQSTDTQYF; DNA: TGTGCCAGCAGCTTATTTGGGGGGACGCAAAGCACAGATACGCAGTATTTT
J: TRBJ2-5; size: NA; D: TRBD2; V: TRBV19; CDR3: CASSLLTSGTQETQYF; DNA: TGTGCCAGTAGTCTCCTGACTAGCGGGACCCAAGAGACCCAGTACTTC
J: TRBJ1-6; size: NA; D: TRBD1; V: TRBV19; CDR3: CASKSGTDNSPLHF; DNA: TGTGCCAGTAAGTCCGGGACAGATAATTCACCCCTCCACTTT
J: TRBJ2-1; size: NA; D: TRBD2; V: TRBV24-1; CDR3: CATSDYTSGEKNEQFF; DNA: TGTGCCACCAGTGATTATACTAGCGGCGAAAAAAATGAGCAGTTCTTC
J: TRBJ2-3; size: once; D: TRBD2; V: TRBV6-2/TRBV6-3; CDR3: CASSQTSGGSTDTQYF; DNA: TGTGCCAGCAGCCAGACTAGCGGGGGAAGCACAGATACGCAGTATTTT
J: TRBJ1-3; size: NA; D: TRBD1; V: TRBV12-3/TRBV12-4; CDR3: CASSLGTAHF; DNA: TGTGCCAGCAGCCTCGGGACAGCTCATTTT
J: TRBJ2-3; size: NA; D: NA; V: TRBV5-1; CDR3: CASARDTTSTDTQYF; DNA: TGCGCCAGCGCTCGTGACACCACTAGCACAGATACGCAGTATTTT
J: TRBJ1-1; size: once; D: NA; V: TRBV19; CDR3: CASSISGGMNTEAFF; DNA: TGTGCCAGTAGTATATCTGGGGGGATGAACACTGAAGCTTTCTTT
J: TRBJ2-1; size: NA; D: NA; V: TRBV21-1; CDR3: CAIETASSYNEQFF; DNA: TGTGCCATAGAAACTGCAAGCTCCTACAATGAGCAGTTCTTC
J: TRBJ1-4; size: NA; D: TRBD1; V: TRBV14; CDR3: CASSPHRPGTVLDEKLFF; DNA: TGTGCCAGCAGCCCCCACCGTCCCGGGACAGTTCTGGATGAAAAACTGTTTTTT
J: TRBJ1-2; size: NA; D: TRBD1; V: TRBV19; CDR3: CASSPQGDYGYTF; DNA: TGTGCCAGTAGCCCACAGGGGGACTATGGCTACACCTTC
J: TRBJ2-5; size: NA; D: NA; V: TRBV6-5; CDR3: CASSPTWGETQYF; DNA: TGTGCCAGCAGTCCGACATGGGGCGAGACCCAGTACTTC
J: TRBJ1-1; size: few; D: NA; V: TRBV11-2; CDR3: CASSLMNTEAFF; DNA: TGTGCCAGCAGCCTAATGAACACTGAAGCTTTCTTT
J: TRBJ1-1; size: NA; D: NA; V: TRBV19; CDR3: CASSSAGGAAEAFF; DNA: TGTGCCAGTAGTTCAGCGGGGGGGGCGGCTGAAGCTTTCTTT
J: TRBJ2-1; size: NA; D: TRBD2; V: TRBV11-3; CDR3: CASSLVGLAWDGNEQFF; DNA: TGTGCCAGCAGCTTAGTGGGACTAGCTTGGGACGGCAATGAGCAGTTCTTC